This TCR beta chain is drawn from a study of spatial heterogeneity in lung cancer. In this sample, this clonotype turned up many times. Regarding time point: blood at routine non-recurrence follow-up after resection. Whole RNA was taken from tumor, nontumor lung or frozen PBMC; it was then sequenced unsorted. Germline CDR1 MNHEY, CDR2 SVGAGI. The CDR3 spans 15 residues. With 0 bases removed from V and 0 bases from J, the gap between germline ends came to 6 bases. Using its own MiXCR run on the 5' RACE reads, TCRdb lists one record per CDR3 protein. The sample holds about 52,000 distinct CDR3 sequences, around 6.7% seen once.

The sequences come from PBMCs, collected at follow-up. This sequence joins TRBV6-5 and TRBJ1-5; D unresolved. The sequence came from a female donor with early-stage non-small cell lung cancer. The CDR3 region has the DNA TGTGCCAGCAGTTACTCGAAATATAGCAATCAGCCCCAGCATTTT. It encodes CASSYSKYSNQPQHF.